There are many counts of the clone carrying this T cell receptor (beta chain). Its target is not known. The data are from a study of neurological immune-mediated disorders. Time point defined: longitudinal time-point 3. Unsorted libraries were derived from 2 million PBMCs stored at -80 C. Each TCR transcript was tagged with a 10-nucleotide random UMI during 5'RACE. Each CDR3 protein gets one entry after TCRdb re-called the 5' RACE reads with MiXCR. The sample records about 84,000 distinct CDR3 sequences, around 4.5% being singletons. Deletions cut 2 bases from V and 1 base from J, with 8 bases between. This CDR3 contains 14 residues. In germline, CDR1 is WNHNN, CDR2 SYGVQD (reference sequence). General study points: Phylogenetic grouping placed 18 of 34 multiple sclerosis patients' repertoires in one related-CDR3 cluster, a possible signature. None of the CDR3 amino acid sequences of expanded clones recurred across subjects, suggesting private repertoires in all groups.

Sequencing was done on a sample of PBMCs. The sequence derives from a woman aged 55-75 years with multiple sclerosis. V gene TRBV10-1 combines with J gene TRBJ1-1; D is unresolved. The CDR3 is CASSESPGNTEAFF. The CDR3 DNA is TGCGCCAGCAGTGAGAGTCCGGGGAACACTGAAGCTTTCTTT.